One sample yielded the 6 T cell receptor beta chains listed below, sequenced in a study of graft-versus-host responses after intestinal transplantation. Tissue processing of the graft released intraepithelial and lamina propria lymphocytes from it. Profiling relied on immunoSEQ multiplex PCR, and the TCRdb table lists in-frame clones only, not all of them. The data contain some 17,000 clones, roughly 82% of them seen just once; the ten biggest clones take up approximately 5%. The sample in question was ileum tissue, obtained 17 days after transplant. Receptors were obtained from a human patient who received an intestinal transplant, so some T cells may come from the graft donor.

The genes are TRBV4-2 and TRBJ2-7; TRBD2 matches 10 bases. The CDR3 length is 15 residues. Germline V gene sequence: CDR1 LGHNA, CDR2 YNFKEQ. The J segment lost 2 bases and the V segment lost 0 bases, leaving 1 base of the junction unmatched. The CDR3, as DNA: TGTGCCAGCAGCCAAGAAGCGGGAGGGCCCTACGAGCAGTACTTC. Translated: CASSQEAGGPYEQYF.

The CDR3 DNA follows: TGTGCCAGCAGCTTCCCGGGGGGATTTTCACCCCTCCACTTT. Translated, it gives CASSFPGGFSPLHF. The rearrangement uses TRBV5-5 and TRBJ1-6; possible D gene TRBD1, 5 bases. Germline V CDR1 and CDR2: SGHKS, YYEKEE (reference sequence). The CDR3 runs 14 residues. V lost 2 bases, J lost 9 bases, and 12 bases lay in between. The full variable domain, rest sourced from reference TRBV5-5 and TRBJ1-6, is DAGVTQSPTHLIKTRGQQVTLRCSPISGHKSVSWYQQVLGQGPQFIFQYYEKEERGRGNFPDRFSARQFPNYSSELNVNALLLGDSALYLCASSFPGGFSPLHFGNGTRLTVT.

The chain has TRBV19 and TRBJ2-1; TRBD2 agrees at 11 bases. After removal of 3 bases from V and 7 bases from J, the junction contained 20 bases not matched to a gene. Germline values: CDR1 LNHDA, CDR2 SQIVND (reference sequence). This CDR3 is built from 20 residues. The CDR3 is CASSMGLRASGRRMQNEQFF. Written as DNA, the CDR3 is TGTGCCAGTAGTATGGGTTTGAGGGCTAGCGGGAGGAGGATGCAGAATGAGCAGTTCTTC.

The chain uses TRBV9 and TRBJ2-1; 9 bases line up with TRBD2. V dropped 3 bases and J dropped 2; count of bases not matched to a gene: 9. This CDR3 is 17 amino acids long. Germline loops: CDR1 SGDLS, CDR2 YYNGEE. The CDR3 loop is CASSAGPSGATYNEQFF. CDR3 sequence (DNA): TGTGCCAGCAGCGCCGGACCTAGCGGGGCTACCTACAATGAGCAGTTCTTC.

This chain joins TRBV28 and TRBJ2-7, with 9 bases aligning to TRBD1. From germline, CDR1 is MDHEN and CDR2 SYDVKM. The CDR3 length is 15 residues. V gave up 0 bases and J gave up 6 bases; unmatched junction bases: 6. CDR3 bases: TGTGCCAGCAGTTTATGGTCGGGACAGGGTAGCGAGCAGTACTTC. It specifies CASSLWSGQGSEQYF.

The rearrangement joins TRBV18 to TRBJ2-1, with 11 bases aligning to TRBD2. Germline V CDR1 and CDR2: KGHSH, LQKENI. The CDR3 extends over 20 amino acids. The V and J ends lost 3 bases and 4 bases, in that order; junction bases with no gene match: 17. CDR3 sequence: CASSPVRLPLTSGSYNEQFF. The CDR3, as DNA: TGTGCCAGCTCACCGGTGCGCTTGCCGCTTACTAGCGGGAGTTACAATGAGCAGTTCTTC.